This T cell receptor beta chain comes out of a study of T cells after yellow fever vaccination. Overall study context: Any fraction with a low cell number was prepared using SMART-Seq v4 Ultra Low Input. Points from the study as a whole: The study noted that FACS-sorted repertoires could contain abundant clonotypes contaminating from the bulk population. Shared CD4/CD8 clonotypes were a small share, likely from convergent recombination. Booster samples showed a return of most primary-vaccination clones (approximately 95% CD4, approximately 90% CD8).

TCRdb reprocessed the 5' RACE reads via MiXCR and lists one record per CDR3 protein. Altogether about 550,000 distinct CDR3 sequences are present, less than 20% being singletons, with the ten largest covering roughly an eighth. Trimming stripped 3 bases from V and 10 bases from J, with 10 bases between. CDR3 length: 11 residues. This clonotype has only a few counts. Its antigen is still unknown. The receptor's source is a man aged 30 to 39 who received the YFV17D yellow fever vaccine. Specimen: PBMCs, collected 15 days after the yellow fever booster vaccination. This chain joins TRBV12-3 or TRBV12-4 and TRBJ2-7; D possibly uses TRBD1 or TRBD2 (5 bases each). CDR3 residues: CASSLGPAQYF. DNA for the CDR3: TGTGCCAGCAGTTTGGGACCCGCACAGTACTTC.